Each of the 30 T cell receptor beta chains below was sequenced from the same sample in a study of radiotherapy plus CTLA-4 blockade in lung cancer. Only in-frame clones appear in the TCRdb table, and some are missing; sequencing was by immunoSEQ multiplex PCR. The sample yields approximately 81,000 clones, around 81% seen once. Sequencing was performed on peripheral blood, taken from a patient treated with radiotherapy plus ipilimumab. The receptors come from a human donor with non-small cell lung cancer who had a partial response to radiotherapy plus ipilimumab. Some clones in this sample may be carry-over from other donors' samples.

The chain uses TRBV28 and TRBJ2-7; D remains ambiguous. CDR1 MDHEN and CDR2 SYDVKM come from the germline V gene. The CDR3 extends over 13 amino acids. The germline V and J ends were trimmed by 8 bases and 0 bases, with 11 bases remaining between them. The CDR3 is CASRSPVSYEQYF. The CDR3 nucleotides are TGTGCCAGCCGGAGTCCCGTCTCCTACGAGCAGTACTTC.

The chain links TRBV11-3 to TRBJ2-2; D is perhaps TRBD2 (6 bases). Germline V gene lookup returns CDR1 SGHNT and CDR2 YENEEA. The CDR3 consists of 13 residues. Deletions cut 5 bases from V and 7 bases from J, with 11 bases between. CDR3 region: CASSHGDFGELFF. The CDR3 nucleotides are TGTGCCAGCAGCCATGGGGACTTCGGGGAGCTGTTTTTT.

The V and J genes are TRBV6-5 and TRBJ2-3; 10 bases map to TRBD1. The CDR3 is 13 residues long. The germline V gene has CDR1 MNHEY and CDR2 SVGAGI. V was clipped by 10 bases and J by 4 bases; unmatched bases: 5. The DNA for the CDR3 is TGTGCCATCCGGACAGGGGGATCAGATACGCAGTATTTT. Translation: CAIRTGGSDTQYF.

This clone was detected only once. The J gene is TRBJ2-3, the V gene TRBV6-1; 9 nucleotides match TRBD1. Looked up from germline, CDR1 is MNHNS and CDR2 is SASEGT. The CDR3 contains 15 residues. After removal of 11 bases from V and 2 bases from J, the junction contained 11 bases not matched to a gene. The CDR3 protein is CASGLGQGFTDTQYF. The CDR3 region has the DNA TGTGCCTCCGGTTTGGGACAGGGTTTCACAGATACGCAGTATTTT.

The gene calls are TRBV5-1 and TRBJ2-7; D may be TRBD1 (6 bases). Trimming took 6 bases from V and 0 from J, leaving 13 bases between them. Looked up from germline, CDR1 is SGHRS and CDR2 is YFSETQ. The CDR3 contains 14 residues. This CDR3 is CASNRDTNSYEQYF. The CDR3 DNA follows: TGCGCCAGCAACCGGGACACTAACTCCTACGAGCAGTACTTC.

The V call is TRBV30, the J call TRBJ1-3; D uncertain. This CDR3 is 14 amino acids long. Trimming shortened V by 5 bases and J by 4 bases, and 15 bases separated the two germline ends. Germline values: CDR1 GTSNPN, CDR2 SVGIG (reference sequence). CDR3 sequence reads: CAWSTASYGNTIYF. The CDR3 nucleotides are TGTGCCTGGTCAACAGCAAGCTACGGAAACACCATATATTTT.

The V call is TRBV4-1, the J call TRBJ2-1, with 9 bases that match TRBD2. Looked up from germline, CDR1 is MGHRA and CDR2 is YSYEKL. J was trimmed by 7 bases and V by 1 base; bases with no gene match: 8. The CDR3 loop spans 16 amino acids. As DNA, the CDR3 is TGCGCCAGCAGCCAAGGGGGGGCGGGAGGGATAAATGAGCAGTTCTTC. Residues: CASSQGGAGGINEQFF.

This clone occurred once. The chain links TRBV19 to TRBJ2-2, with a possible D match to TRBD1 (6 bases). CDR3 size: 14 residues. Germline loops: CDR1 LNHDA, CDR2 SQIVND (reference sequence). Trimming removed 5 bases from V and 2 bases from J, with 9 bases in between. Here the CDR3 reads CASSQQGNTGELFF. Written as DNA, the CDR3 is TGTGCCAGTAGTCAACAGGGAAACACCGGGGAGCTGTTTTTT.

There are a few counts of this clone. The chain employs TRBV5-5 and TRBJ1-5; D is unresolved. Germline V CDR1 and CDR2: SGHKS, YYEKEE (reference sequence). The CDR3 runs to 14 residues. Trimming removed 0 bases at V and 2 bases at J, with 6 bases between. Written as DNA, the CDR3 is TGTGCCAGCAGCTTGGTACTTCGCAATCAGCCCCAGCATTTT. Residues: CASSLVLRNQPQHF.

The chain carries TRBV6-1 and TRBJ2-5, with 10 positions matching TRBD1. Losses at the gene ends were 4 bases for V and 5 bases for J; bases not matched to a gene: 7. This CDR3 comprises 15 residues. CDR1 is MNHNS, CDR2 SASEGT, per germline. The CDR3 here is CASSGTGGRAETQYF. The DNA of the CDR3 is TGTGCCAGCAGTGGGACAGGGGGTAGGGCCGAGACCCAGTACTTC.

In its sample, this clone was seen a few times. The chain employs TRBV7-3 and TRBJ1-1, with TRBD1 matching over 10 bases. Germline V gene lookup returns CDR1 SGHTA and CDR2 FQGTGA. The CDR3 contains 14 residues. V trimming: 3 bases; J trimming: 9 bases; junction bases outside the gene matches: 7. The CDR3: CASSLVPGQGQAFF. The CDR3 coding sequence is TGTGCCAGCAGCTTGGTCCCGGGACAGGGGCAAGCTTTCTTT.

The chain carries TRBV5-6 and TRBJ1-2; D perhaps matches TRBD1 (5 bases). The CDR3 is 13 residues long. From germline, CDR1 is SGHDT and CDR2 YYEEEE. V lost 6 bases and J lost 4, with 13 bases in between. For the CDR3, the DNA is TGTGCCAGCAATTCTCGGGGGGTCTATGGCTACACCTTC. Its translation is CASNSRGVYGYTF.

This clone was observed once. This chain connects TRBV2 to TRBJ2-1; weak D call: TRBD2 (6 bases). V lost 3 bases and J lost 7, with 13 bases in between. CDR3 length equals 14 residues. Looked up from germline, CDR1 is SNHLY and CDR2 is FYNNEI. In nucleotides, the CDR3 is TGTGCCAGCAGTGATCTCGGGAGCAAGAATGAGCAGTTCTTC. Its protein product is CASSDLGSKNEQFF. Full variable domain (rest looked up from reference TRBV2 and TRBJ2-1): EPEVTQTPSHQVTQMGQEVILRCVPISNHLYFYWYRQILGQKVEFLVSFYNNEISEKSEIFDDQFSVERPDGSNFTLKIRSTKLEDSAMYFCASSDLGSKNEQFFGPGTRLTVL.

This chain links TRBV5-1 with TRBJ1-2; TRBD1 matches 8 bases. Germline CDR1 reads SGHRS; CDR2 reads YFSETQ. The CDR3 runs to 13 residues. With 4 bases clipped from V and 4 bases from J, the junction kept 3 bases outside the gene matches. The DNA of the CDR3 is TGCGCCAGCAGCCAACAGGGGGTCTATGGCTACACCTTC. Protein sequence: CASSQQGVYGYTF.

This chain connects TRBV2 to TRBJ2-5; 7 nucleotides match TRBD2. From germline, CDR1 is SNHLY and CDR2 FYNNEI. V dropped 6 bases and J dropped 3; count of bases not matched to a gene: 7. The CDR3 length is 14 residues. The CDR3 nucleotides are TGTGCCAGCAGCATCCAACGGGGGGAAGAGACCCAGTACTTC. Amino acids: CASSIQRGEETQYF.

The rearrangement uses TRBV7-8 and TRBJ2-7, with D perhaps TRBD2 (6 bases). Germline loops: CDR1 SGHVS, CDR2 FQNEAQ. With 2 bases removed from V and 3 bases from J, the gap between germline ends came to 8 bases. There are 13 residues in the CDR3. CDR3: CASSLTRGYEQYF. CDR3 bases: TGTGCCAGCAGCTTAACGCGGGGCTACGAGCAGTACTTC. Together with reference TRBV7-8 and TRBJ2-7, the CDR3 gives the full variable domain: GAGVSQSPRYKVAKRGQDVALRCDPISGHVSLFWYQQALGQGPEFLTYFQNEAQLDKSGLPSDRFFAERPEGSVSTLKIQRTQQEDSAVYLCASSLTRGYEQYFGPGTRLTVT.

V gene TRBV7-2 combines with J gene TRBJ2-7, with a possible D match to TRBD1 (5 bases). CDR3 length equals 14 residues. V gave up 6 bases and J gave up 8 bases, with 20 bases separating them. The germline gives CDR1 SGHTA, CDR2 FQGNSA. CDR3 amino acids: CASSSGFPTNKQYF. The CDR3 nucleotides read TGTGCCAGCAGTTCAGGGTTTCCTACGAATAAGCAGTACTTC. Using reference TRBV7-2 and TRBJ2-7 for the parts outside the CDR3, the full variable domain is GAGVSQSPSNKVTEKGKDVELRCDPISGHTALYWYRQSLGQGLEFLIYFQGNSAPDKSGLPSDRFSAERTGGSVSTLTIQRTQQEDSAVYLCASSSGFPTNKQYFGPGTRLTVT.

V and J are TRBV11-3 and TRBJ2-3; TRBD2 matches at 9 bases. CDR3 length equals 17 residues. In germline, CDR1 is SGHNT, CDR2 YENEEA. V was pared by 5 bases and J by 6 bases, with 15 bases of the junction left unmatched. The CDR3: CASSQRHLAGNSDTQYF. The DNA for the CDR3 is TGTGCCAGCAGCCAGAGGCATCTAGCGGGGAATTCTGATACGCAGTATTTT. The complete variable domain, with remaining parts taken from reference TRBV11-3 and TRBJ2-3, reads EAGVVQSPRYKIIEKKQPVAFWCNPISGHNTLYWYLQNLGQGPELLIRYENEEAVDDSQLPKDRFSAERLKGVDSTLKIQPAELGDSAVYLCASSQRHLAGNSDTQYFGPGTRLTVL.

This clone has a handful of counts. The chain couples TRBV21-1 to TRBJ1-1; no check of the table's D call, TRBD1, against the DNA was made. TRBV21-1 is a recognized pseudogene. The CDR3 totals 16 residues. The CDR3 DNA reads TGTGCCAGCAGCAACCCCAGGGGTCTAAGGGGCACTGAAGCTTTCTTT. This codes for CASSNPRGLRGTEAFF.

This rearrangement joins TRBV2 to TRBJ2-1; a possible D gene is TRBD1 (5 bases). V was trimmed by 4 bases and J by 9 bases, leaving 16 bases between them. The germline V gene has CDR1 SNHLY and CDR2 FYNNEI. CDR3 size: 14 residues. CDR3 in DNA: TGTGCCAGCAGTGCAAGCCCAGGGTCCGGTGAGCAGTTCTTC. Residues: CASSASPGSGEQFF.

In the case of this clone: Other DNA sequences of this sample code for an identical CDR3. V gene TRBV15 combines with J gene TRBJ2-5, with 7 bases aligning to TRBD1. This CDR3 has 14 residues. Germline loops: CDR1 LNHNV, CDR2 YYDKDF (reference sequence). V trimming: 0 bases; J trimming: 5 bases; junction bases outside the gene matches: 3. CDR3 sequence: CATSRDPRGETQYF. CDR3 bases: TGTGCCACCAGCAGAGATCCCAGGGGGGAGACCCAGTACTTC.

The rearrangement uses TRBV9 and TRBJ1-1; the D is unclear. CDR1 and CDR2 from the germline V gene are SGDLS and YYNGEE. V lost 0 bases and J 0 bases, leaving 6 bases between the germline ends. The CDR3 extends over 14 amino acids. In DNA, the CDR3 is TGTGCCAGCAGCGTAGGATCGGTGAACACTGAAGCTTTCTTT. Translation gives CASSVGSVNTEAFF.

The CDR3 nucleotides are TGTGCCAGCAGTCTGATTGGCAGGGGCTCTGGCTACACCTTC. Translated, it gives CASSLIGRGSGYTF. The rearrangement joins TRBV28 to TRBJ1-2, with TRBD1 as a possible D gene (6 bases). Trimming stripped 5 bases from V and 7 bases from J, with 17 bases between. CDR1 and CDR2 (germline): MDHEN, SYDVKM. This CDR3 comprises 14 residues.

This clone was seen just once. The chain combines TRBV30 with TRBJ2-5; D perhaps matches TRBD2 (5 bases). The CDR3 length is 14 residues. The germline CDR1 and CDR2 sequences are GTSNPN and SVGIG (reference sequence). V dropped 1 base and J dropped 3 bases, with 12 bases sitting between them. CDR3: CAWSGLQRKETQYF. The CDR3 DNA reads TGTGCCTGGAGTGGCCTTCAGCGGAAAGAGACCCAGTACTTC.

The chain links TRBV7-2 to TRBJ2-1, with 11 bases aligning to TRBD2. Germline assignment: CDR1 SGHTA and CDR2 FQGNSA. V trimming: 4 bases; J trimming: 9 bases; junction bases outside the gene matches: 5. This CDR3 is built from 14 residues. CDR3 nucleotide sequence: TGTGCCAGCAGCTCGACTAGCGGGGTAGGTGAGCAGTTCTTC. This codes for CASSSTSGVGEQFF.

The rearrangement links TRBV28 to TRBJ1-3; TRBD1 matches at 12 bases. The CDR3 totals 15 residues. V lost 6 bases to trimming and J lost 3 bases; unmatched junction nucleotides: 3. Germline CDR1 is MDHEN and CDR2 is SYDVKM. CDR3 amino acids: CASRGTGGFGNTIYF. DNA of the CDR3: TGTGCCAGCAGGGGGACAGGGGGCTTTGGAAACACCATATATTTT.

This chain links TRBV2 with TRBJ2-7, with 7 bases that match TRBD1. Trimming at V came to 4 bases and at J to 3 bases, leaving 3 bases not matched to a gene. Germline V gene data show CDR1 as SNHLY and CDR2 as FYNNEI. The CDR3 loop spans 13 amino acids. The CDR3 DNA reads TGTGCCAGCAGTGGGGACAGATTCTACGAGCAGTACTTC. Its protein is CASSGDRFYEQYF.

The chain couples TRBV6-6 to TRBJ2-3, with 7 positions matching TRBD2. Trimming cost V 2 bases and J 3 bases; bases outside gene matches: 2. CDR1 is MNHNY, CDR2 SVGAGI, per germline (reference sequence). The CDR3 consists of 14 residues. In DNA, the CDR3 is TGTGCCAGCAGTTACGCGGGAGTAACAGATACGCAGTATTTT. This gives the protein CASSYAGVTDTQYF.

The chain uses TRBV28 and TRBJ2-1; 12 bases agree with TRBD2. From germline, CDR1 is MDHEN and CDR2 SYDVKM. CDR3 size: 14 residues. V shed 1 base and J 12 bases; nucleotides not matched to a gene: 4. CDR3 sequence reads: CASSLSSGRAWQFF. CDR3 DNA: TGTGCCAGCAGTTTATCTAGCGGGAGGGCCTGGCAGTTCTTC.

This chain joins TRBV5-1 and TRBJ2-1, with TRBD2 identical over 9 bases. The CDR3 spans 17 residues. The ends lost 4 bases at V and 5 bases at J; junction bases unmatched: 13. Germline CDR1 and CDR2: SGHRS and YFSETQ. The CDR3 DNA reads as TGCGCCAGCAGCCCCGGGAGCGGACTAGCGCCAAACAATGAGCAGTTCTTC. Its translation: CASSPGSGLAPNNEQFF.